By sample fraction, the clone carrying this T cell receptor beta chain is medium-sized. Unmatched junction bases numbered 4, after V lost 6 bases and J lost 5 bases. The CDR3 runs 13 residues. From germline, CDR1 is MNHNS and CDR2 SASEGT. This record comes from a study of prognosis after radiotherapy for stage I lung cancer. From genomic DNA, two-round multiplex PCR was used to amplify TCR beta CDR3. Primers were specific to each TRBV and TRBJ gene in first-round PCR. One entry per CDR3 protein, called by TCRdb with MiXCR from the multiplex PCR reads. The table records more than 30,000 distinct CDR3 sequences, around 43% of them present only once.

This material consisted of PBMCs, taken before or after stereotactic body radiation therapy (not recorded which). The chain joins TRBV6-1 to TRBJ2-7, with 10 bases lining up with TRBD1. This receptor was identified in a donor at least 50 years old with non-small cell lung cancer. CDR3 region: CASRRTGGHEQYF. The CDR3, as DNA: TGTGCCAGCAGACGGACAGGGGGGCACGAGCAGTACTTC.